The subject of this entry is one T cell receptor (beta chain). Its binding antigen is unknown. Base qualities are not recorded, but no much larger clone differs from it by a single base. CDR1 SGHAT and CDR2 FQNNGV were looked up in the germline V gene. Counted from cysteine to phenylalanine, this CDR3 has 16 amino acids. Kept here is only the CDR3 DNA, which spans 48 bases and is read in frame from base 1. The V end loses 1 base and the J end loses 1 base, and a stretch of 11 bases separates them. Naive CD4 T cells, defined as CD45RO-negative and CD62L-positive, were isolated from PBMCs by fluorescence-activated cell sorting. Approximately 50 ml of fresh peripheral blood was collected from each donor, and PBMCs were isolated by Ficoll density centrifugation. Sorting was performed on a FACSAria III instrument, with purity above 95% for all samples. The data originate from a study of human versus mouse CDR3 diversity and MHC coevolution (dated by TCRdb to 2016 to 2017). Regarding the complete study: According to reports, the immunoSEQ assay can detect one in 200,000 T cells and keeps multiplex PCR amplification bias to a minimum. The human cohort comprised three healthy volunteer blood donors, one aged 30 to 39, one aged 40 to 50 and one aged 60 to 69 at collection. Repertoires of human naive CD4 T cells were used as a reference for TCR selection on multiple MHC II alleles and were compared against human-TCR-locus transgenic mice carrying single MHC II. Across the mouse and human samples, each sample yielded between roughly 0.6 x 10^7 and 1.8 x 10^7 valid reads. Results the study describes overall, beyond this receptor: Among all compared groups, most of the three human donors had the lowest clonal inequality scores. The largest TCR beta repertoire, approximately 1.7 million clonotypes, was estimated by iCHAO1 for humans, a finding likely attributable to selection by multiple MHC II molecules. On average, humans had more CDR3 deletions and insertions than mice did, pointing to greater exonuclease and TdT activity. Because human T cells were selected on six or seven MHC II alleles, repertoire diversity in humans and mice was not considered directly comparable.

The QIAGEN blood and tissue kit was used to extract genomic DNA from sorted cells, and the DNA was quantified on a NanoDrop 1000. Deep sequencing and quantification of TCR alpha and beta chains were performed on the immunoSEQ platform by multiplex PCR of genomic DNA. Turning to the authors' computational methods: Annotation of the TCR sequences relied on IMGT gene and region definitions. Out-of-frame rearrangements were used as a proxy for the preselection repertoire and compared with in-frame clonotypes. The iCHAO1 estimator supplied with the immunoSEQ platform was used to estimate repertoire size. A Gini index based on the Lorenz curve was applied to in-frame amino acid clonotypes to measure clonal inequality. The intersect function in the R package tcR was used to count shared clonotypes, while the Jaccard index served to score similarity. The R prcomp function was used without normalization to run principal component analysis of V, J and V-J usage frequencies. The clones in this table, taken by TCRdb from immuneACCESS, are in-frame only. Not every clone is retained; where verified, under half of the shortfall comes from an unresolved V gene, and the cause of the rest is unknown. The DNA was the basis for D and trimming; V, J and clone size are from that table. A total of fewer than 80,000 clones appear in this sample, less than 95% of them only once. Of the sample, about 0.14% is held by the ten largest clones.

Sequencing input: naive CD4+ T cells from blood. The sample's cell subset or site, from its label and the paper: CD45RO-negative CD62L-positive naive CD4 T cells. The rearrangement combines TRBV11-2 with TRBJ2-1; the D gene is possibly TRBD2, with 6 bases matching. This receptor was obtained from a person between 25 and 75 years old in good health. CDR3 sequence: CASSLVGRGSYNEQFF. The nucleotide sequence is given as TGTGCCAGCAGCTTAGTCGGGAGAGGTTCCTACAATGAGCAGTTCTTC.